This paragraph covers one TCR beta chain sequence. This clonotype showed up just a few times. No antigen is known for it. Base qualities are not recorded, but no much larger clone differs from it by a single base. Data came from an Illumina HiSeq 2500. Quantitative 5'-RACE with molecular barcodes was used to prepare TCR beta libraries. From the authors' description of their analysis: A new computational method based on a probabilistic model of VDJ rearrangement was used to identify disease-linked TCR variants. Through fastp at Q25 and MiXCR, TCRdb rebuilt clones from the public reads, retaining in-frame beta chains. Records with the same CDR3 protein are collapsed into one entry carrying the most frequent genes and DNA. What appears here as the V and J calls and clone size reflects TCRdb's work, not the paper's. The table for this sample lists fewer than 350,000 distinct CDR3 sequences; about 9.9% of them were counted only once. The ten largest clones add up to 8% to 9.5% of the sample.

These data are taken from a study of CD8 T cells in ankylosing spondylitis (TCRdb year 2017). In terms of the full investigation: The study set out to find disease-linked TCR variants by profiling T cell receptor beta repertoires in ankylosing spondylitis patients and healthy donors. Peripheral blood samples were taken, and synovial fluid was additionally collected from ankylosing spondylitis patients. In total, the full study cohort was made up of about 110 healthy donors and more than 20 ankylosing spondylitis patients. Points the paper makes about the study in general: Some motif variants had previously been reported in the synovial fluid and blood of reactive arthritis patients, which suggests shared mechanisms of disease initiation. The disease-linked clones showed a CD8+ phenotype and occurred at relatively low frequencies in peripheral blood. The disease-linked clones were reported to be significantly enriched in matched synovial fluid samples from ankylosing spondylitis patients. Blood from ankylosing spondylitis patients appeared to be characterized by a TCR beta motif composed of under 10 highly homologous amino acid variants.

Based on the germline V gene, the CDR1 and CDR2 sequences are SGHAT and FQNNGV. Counted from cysteine to phenylalanine, this CDR3 has 17 amino acids. Of all the DNA, just the CDR3 is kept, 51 bases in frame from base 1. V ends up 0 bases short and J 9 bases short, with an unmatched junction base count of 11. The chain uses TRBV11-2 and TRBJ2-1; TRBD2 lines up with 10 middle nucleotides. This sequence originates from a female donor with ankylosing spondylitis or in good health (not recorded which). The specimen sequenced was blood, either unsorted or a sorted T cell fraction (not recorded which). The CDR3 loop reads CASSLESGLAGAGEQFF. The nucleotides are TGTGCCAGCAGCTTAGAATCTGGGCTAGCGGGAGCGGGTGAGCAGTTCTTC.